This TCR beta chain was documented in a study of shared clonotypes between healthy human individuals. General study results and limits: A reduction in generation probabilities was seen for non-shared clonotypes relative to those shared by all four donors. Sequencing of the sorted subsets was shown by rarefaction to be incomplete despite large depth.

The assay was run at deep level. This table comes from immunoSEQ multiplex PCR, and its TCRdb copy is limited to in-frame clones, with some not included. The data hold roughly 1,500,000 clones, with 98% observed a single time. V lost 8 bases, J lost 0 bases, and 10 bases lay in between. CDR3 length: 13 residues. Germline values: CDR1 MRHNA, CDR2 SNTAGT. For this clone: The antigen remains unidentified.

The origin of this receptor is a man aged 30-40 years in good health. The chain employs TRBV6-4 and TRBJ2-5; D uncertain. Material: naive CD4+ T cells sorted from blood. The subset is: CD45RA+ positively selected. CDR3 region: CASGNDNQETQYF. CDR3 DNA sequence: TGTGCCAGCGGTAATGACAACCAAGAGACCCAGTACTTC.